These 17 T cell receptor beta chains were sequenced from one sample in a study of cytomegalovirus exposure and HLA in healthy donors. PCR was performed using 60 Vbeta and 13 Jbeta primers. Generated by immunoSEQ multiplex PCR, the TCRdb table keeps only in-frame clones and is missing some. The sample has a few hundred thousand clones, roughly 91% seen once. Sample: PBMCs. The source of these receptors is a girl aged 2 to 10 in good health and CMV-seronegative.

In its sample, this clone was seen a few times. The V gene is TRBV5-6, the J gene TRBJ1-6; D may be TRBD1 (6 bases). Trimming took 5 bases from V and 8 from J, leaving 17 bases between them. This CDR3 has 15 amino acids. Germline assignment: CDR1 SGHDT and CDR2 YYEEEE. CDR3 loop: CASSFDRSSYSPLHF. CDR3 coding DNA: TGTGCCAGCAGTTTTGACAGGTCTTCCTATTCACCCCTCCACTTT.

The chain couples TRBV15 to TRBJ1-4; 9 bases map to TRBD1. CDR3 length: 16 amino acids. Germline lookup yields CDR1 LNHNV and CDR2 YYDKDF (reference sequence). The V segment lost 3 bases and the J segment 5 bases; nucleotides outside the gene matches: 7. The CDR3 protein is CATSSSWTGANEKLFF. The CDR3 nucleotides read TGTGCCACCAGCAGTTCCTGGACAGGGGCAAATGAAAAACTGTTTTTT.

The genes are TRBV10-3 and TRBJ1-2, with 7 bases identical to TRBD1. Germline assignment: CDR1 ENHRY and CDR2 SYGVKD. The trim removed 6 bases at V and 0 bases at J, leaving 10 bases unmatched. This CDR3 region has 16 residues. The CDR3 bases are TGTGCCATCAGATCACAACAGGGGCTAGCTAACTATGGCTACACCTTC. This sequence encodes CAIRSQQGLANYGYTF.

V and J are TRBV2 and TRBJ1-3, with a weak D call TRBD1 (6 bases). CDR1 is SNHLY, CDR2 FYNNEI, per germline. The CDR3 runs to 16 residues. The V end was cut by 2 bases, the J end by 4 bases, with 15 bases between. CDR3 coding DNA: TGTGCCAGCAGTGAACCCGTGGGGGGGCGGGGAAACACCATATATTTT. Its translation is CASSEPVGGRGNTIYF.

The V call is TRBV4-2, the J call TRBJ2-5, with 9 bases lining up with TRBD2. V was pared by 2 bases and J by 5 bases, with 3 bases of the junction left unmatched. This CDR3 spans 14 amino acids. CDR1 and CDR2 from the germline V gene are LGHNA and YNFKEQ. This chain's CDR3 is CASSQSGGQETQYF. The CDR3 DNA follows: TGTGCCAGCAGCCAAAGCGGGGGGCAGGAGACCCAGTACTTC.

V usage is TRBV14 and J usage is TRBJ2-1; a weak D match, TRBD1 (5 bases). The CDR3 is 18 amino acids. Trimming left V 5 bases short and J 6 bases short, with 26 bases between. Germline lookup yields CDR1 SGHDN and CDR2 FVKESK. The CDR3 is CASSSLRTPTGVGNEQFF. The CDR3 region has the DNA TGTGCCAGCAGCTCCCTAAGGACCCCCACAGGCGTGGGCAATGAGCAGTTCTTC. Complete variable domain (other parts from reference TRBV14 and TRBJ2-1): EAGVTQFPSHSVIEKGQTVTLRCDPISGHDNLYWYRRVMGKEIKFLLHFVKESKQDESGMPNNRFLAERTGGTYSTLKVQPAELEDSGVYFCASSSLRTPTGVGNEQFFGPGTRLTVL.

The chain combines TRBV19 with TRBJ2-7, with D maybe TRBD1 (6 bases). V shed 3 bases and J shed 1 base, with 7 bases lying between them. Germline V CDR1 and CDR2: LNHDA, SQIVND (reference sequence). This CDR3 is built from 13 residues. The CDR3 nucleotides read TGTGCCAGTAGTATGCAGGGGTCCTACGAGCAGTACTTC. It codes for CASSMQGSYEQYF.

This clone was found a few times. The V gene is TRBV5-6, the J gene TRBJ1-1; TRBD1 agrees at 7 bases. Losses at the gene ends were 4 bases for V and 0 bases for J; bases not matched to a gene: 9. Germline lookup yields CDR1 SGHDT and CDR2 YYEEEE. This CDR3 region has 16 residues. Here the CDR3 DNA reads TGTGCCAGCAGCATGACAGGGAGGTACATGAACACTGAAGCTTTCTTT. Protein: CASSMTGRYMNTEAFF.

This clone is a singleton in its sample. The chain has TRBV2 and TRBJ2-2; 10 nucleotides agree with TRBD2. The CDR3 covers 15 residues. Per germline, CDR1 SNHLY and CDR2 FYNNEI. Losses at the gene ends were 5 bases for V and 5 bases for J; bases not matched to a gene: 5. CDR3 in DNA: TGTGCCAGCAGTTCTAGCGGGGGTGAAACCGGGGAGCTGTTTTTT. Protein: CASSSSGGETGELFF.

This chain connects TRBV6-1 to TRBJ1-2; perhaps TRBD1 as D (5 bases). From germline, CDR1 is MNHNS and CDR2 SASEGT. This CDR3 contains 16 residues. The V gene lost 1 base and the J gene lost 4 bases, with 16 bases spanning the gap. The CDR3 nucleotides are TGTGCCAGCAGTGAAGTGCAGGGAAAGGTTTTCTATGGCTACACCTTC. Translating gives CASSEVQGKVFYGYTF.

The table lists this clone with a count of one. The rearrangement uses TRBV28 and TRBJ2-3, with D maybe TRBD2 (7 bases). V was trimmed by 5 bases and J by 1 base, leaving 16 bases between them. This CDR3 region has 16 residues. Germline CDR1 is MDHEN and CDR2 is SYDVKM. The CDR3 DNA sequence: TGTGCCAGCAGTCAACCGGGGGGCGAGGGCACAGATACGCAGTATTTT. This gives the protein CASSQPGGEGTDTQYF.

This chain connects TRBV10-1 to TRBJ2-4, with D tentatively TRBD1 (6 bases). Trimming took off 8 bases at V and 0 bases at J, with 20 bases between the two ends. Germline assignment: CDR1 WNHNN and CDR2 SYGVQD (reference sequence). The CDR3 length is 17 residues. CDR3 in amino acids: CASLSGEGNLAKNIQYF. The CDR3 DNA follows: TGCGCCAGCCTATCAGGGGAAGGAAATCTAGCCAAAAACATTCAGTACTTC.

Of note for this clone: A junction end diverges from the germline sequence, so it may reflect a read error. This chain uses TRBV7-7 with TRBJ1-6, with 10 bases identical to TRBD1. The CDR3 length is 18 residues. Germline CDR1 is SSHAT and CDR2 is FNYEAQ (reference sequence). Written as DNA, the CDR3 is TGTGCTAGCAGCTTACTGCCAGGGGACAGGGGTTATAATTCACCCCTCCACTTT. Translation gives CASSLLPGDRGYNSPLHF.

This chain joins TRBV5-1 and TRBJ1-4; D might be TRBD1 (6 bases). Between the trimmed V and J ends, which lost 3 bases and 5 bases, there was a span of 29 bases. This CDR3 contains 20 residues. Germline V gene sequence: CDR1 SGHRS, CDR2 YFSETQ. The DNA for the CDR3 is TGCGCCAGCAGCTCTGAACCAAGGACAGCCGCGTGGGTGTTAAATGAAAAACTGTTTTTT. Amino acids: CASSSEPRTAAWVLNEKLFF.

J is TRBJ1-3 and V is TRBV5-6; perhaps TRBD1 as D (5 bases). This CDR3 contains 19 residues. CDR1 and CDR2 (germline): SGHDT, YYEEEE. V was trimmed by 1 base and J by 0 bases, leaving 20 bases between them. The CDR3 reads CASSLLGMTEAFSGNTIYF. CDR3 DNA: TGTGCCAGCAGCTTGCTTGGAATGACAGAAGCCTTCTCTGGAAACACCATATATTTT.

This clone turned up a few times. V usage is TRBV11-3 and J usage is TRBJ2-1; 9 bases are shared with TRBD2. Looked up from germline, CDR1 is SGHNT and CDR2 is YENEEA. The CDR3 totals 16 residues. V trimming: 6 bases; J trimming: 1 base; junction bases outside the gene matches: 7. CDR3 sequence: CASSLGAGGSYNEQFF. CDR3 DNA sequence: TGTGCCAGCAGTCTAGGGGCGGGAGGGTCCTACAATGAGCAGTTCTTC.

The rearrangement uses TRBV18 and TRBJ2-7; D unresolved. CDR3 length equals 11 residues. Germline-derived CDR1 and CDR2 are KGHSH and LQKENI. Trimming took off 5 bases at V and 7 bases at J, with 9 bases between the two ends. The CDR3 here is CASSELREQYF. For the CDR3, the DNA is TGTGCCAGCTCAGAACTACGGGAGCAGTACTTC.